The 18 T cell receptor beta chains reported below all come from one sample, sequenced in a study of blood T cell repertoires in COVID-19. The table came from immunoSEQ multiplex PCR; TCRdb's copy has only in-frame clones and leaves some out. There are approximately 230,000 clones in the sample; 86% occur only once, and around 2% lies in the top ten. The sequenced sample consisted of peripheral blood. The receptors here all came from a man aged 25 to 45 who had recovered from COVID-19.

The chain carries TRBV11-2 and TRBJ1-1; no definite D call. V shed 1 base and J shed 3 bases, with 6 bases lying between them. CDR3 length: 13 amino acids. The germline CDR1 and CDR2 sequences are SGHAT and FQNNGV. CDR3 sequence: CASSLARYTEAFF. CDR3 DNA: TGTGCCAGCAGCTTAGCCAGGTACACTGAAGCTTTCTTT.

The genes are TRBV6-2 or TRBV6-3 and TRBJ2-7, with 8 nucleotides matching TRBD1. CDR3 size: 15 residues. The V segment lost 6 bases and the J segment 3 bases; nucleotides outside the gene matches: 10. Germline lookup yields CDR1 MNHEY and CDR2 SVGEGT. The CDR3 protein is CASSFGQGFSYEQYF. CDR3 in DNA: TGTGCCAGCAGCTTCGGACAGGGTTTCAGCTACGAGCAGTACTTC.

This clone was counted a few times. DNA for the CDR3: TGTGCCAGCGCCAGGGTCAGTAGATCCCTCCACTTT. As protein: CASARVSRSLHF. V gene TRBV7-2 combines with J gene TRBJ1-6; the D gene is possibly TRBD1 (5 bases). CDR1 and CDR2 (germline): SGHTA, FQGNSA. The CDR3 extends over 12 amino acids. Trimming removed 8 bases from V and 14 bases from J, with 16 bases in between.

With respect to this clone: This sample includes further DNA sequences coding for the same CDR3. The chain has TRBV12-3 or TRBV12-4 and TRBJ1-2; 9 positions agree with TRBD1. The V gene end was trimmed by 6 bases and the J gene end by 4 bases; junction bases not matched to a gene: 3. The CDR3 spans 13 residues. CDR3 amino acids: CASSEGQGYGYTF. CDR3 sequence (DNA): TGTGCCAGCAGCGAGGGACAGGGCTATGGCTACACCTTC.

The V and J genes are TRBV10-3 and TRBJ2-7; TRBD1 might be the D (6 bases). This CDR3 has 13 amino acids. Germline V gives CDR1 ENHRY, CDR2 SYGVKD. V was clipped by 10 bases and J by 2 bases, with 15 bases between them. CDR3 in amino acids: CASRGALTYEQYF. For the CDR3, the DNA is TGTGCCAGCAGGGGCGCCCTAACCTACGAGCAGTACTTC.

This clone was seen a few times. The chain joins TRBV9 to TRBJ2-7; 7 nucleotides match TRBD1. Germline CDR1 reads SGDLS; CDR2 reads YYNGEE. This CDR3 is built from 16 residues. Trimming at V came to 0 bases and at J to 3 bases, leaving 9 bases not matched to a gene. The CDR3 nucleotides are TGTGCCAGCAGCGTAGGGGCTCGACAGGGTGGCTACGAGCAGTACTTC. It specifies CASSVGARQGGYEQYF. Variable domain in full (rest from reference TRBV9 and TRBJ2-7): DSGVTQTPKHLITATGQRVTLRCSPRSGDLSVYWYQQSLDQGLQFLIQYYNGEERAKGNILERFSAQQFPDLHSELNLSSLELGDSALYFCASSVGARQGGYEQYFGPGTRLTVT.

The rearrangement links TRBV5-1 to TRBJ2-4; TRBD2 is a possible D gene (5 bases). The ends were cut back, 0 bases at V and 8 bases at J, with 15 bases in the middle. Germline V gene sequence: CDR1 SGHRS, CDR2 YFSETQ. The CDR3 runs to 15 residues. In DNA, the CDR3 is TGCGCCAGCAGCTTGGGCGACCTAGTGAGGGACATTCAGTACTTC. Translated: CASSLGDLVRDIQYF.

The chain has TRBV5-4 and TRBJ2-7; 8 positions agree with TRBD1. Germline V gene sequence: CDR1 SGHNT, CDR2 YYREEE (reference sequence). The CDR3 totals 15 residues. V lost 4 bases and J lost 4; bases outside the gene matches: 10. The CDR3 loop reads CASSKRTGGSYEQYF. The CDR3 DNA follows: TGTGCCAGCAGCAAAAGAACAGGGGGTTCATACGAGCAGTACTTC.

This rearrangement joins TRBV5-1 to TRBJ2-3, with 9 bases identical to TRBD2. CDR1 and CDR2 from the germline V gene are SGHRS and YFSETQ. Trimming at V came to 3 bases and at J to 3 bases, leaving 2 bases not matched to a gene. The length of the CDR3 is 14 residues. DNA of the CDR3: TGCGCCAGCAGCTCGACTAGCGGAACAGATACGCAGTATTTT. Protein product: CASSSTSGTDTQYF.

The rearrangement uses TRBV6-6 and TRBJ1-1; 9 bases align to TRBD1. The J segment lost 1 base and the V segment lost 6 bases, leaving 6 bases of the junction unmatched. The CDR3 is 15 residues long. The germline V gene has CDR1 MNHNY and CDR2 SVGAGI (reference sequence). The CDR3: CASRGTGSANTEAFF. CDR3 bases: TGTGCCAGCAGGGGGACAGGGTCTGCGAACACTGAAGCTTTCTTT.

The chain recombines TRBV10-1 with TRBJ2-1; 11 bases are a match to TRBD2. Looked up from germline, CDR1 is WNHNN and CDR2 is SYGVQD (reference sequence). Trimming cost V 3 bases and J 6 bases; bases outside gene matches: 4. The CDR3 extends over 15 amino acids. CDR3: CASSERLAGRNEQFF. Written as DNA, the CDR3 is TGCGCCAGCAGTGAAAGACTAGCGGGGCGCAATGAGCAGTTCTTC.

The CDR3 DNA sequence: TGTGCCAGCAGCTTTTCCTTTAATGAGCAGTTCTTC. It encodes CASSFSFNEQFF. The rearrangement links TRBV7-6 to TRBJ2-1; D unclear. The CDR3 has 12 residues. Trimming took 3 bases from V and 7 from J, leaving 7 bases between them. Per germline, CDR1 SGHVS and CDR2 FNYEAQ.

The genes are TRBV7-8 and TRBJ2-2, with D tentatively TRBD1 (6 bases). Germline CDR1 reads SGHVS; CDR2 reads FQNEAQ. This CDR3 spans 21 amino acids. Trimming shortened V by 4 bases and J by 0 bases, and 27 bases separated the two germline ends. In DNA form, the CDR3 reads TGTGCCAGCAGCTGGGAAAGACAGGAAAATACTTTCCTAGCGAACACCGGGGAGCTGTTTTTT. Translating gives CASSWERQENTFLANTGELFF.

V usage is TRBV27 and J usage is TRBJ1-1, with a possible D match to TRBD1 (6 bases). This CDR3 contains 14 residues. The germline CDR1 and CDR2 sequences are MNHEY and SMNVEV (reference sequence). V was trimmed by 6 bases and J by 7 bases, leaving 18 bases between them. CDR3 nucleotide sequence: TGTGCCAGCAGGGGGGCAGGGACCAACTTTGAAGCTTTCTTT. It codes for CASRGAGTNFEAFF.

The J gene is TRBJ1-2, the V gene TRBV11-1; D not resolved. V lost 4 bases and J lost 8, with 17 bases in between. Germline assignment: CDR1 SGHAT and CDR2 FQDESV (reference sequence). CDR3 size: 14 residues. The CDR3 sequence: CASSSLRSRNGYTF. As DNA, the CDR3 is TGTGCCAGCAGCTCCCTCAGATCCAGGAACGGCTACACCTTC.

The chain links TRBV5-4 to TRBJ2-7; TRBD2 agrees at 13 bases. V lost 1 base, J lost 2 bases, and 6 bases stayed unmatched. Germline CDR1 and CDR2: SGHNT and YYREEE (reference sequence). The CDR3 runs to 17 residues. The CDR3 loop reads CASSLYRGLAGTYEQYF. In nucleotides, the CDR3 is TGTGCCAGCAGCTTGTATAGGGGACTAGCGGGAACCTACGAGCAGTACTTC.

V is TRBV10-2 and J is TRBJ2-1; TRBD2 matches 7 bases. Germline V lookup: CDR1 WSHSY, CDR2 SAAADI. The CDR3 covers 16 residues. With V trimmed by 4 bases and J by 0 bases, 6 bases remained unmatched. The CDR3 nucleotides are TGCGCCAGCAGTGGAGCGGGGACGAGCTCCTACAATGAGCAGTTCTTC. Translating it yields CASSGAGTSSYNEQFF.

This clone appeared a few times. The CDR3: CATRAGEGETQYF. In DNA form, the CDR3 reads TGTGCCACTCGAGCCGGGGAGGGAGAGACCCAGTACTTC. The chain links TRBV19 to TRBJ2-5, with 7 bases that match TRBD2. This CDR3 has 13 amino acids. The trim removed 10 bases at V and 4 bases at J, leaving 9 bases unmatched. Per germline, CDR1 LNHDA and CDR2 SQIVND (reference sequence).